This T cell receptor beta chain was documented in a study of T cells after yellow fever vaccination. This clonotype appeared many times. Trimming shortened V by 2 bases and J by 5 bases, and 6 bases separated the two germline ends. The CDR3 is made up of 12 amino acids. Per the germline V gene, CDR1 is SGHDT and CDR2 is YYEEEE. Template switching by 5'RACE produced TCR cDNA, adding a universal primer site and UMIs. MiXCR was run by TCRdb on the 5' RACE reads, yielding one entry per CDR3 protein. The table shows roughly 300,000 distinct CDR3 sequences, with around 6.8% occurring only once. The starting material was PBMCs, obtained more than 40 days after the first yellow fever vaccination. The V and J genes are TRBV5-6 and TRBJ2-3; D not certain. This clonotype was obtained from a man younger than 30 who received the YFV17D yellow fever vaccine. CDR3 in amino acids: CASSFPQDTQYF. The CDR3 nucleotides read TGTGCCAGCAGCTTCCCACAAGATACGCAGTATTTT.